This T cell receptor (beta chain) comes out of a study of response to subunit inactivated influenza vaccine. Turning to this clonotype: The antigen remains unidentified.

Findings and caveats of the study: The authors suggested that every seasonal influenza vaccination recruits few new T cells.

V lost 5 bases and J 8 bases, leaving 19 bases between the germline ends. Germline CDR1 MNHNS, CDR2 SASEGT. This CDR3 has 16 amino acids. TCRdb independently ran MiXCR on the RT-PCR reads; one entry per CDR3 protein. The sample consists of hundreds of thousands of distinct CDR3 sequences, 15% to 19% of them appearing once. J is TRBJ1-6 and V is TRBV6-1; D is unclear. The receptor's source is a man aged 50 or older who received an inactivated influenza vaccine. Sequencing was performed on PBMCs from blood, taken roughly 13 days after vaccination. The CDR3 DNA is TGTGCCAGCAGTCTCTCCCTGACGCCACGGGATTCACCCCTCCACTTT. Residues: CASSLSLTPRDSPLHF.